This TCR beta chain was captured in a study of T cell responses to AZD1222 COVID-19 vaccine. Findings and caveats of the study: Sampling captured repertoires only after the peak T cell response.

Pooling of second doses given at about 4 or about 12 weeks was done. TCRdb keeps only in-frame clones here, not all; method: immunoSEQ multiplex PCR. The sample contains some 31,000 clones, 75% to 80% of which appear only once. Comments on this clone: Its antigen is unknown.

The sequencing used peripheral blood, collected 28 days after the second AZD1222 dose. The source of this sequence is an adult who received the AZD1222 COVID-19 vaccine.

CDR3 nucleotides: TGTGCCAGCAGCGTGGATAGGGGACAGGGGGCGGTCGGGGAGCTGTTTTTT. Its protein product is CASSVDRGQGAVGELFF. The chain links TRBV9 to TRBJ2-2; the match to TRBD1 covers 12 bases. The germline CDR1 and CDR2 sequences are SGDLS and YYNGEE. The CDR3 is made up of 17 amino acids. With 2 bases clipped from V and 7 bases from J, the junction kept 9 bases outside the gene matches.